Following are 11 T cell receptor beta chains from one sample sequenced in a study of blood T cell repertoires in COVID-19 (dated by TCRdb to the early 2020s). Libraries came from the immunoSEQ multiplex PCR assay. TCRdb took this table from immuneACCESS and kept in-frame rearrangements with V and J called. Such tables lack part of the clones; where checked against another copy, unresolved V genes explain under half of the gap, and the rest is unexplained. For this sample there are some 150,000 clones; approximately 88% appear just once. The leading ten clones occupy approximately 1.2% of the sample. Sequencing input: PBMCs or T cells enriched from blood (not recorded which). The receptors originated from a woman in her twenties or thirties with acute COVID-19.

The rearrangement links TRBV19 to TRBJ1-1; D is undetermined. The CDR3 spans 12 residues. Germline CDR1 and CDR2: LNHDA and SQIVND (reference sequence). The V end was cut by 3 bases, the J end by 5 bases, with 7 bases between. The CDR3 nucleotides read TGTGCCAGTAGTATTGCGGGAACTGAAGCTTTCTTT. It codes for CASSIAGTEAFF.

This clone appeared once. The CDR3 here is CASSWTSGNNEQFF. The CDR3 DNA reads TGTGCCAGCAGCTGGACTAGCGGGAACAATGAGCAGTTCTTC. The genes are TRBV7-9 and TRBJ2-1, with 12 bases that match TRBD2. This CDR3 has 14 residues. The V gene's germline CDR1 is SEHNR and CDR2 FQNEAQ (reference sequence). Trimming at V came to 4 bases and at J to 5 bases, leaving 0 bases not matched to a gene.

This chain connects TRBV28 to TRBJ2-6, with D possibly being TRBD1 (5 bases). Germline V lookup: CDR1 MDHEN, CDR2 SYDVKM. The CDR3 covers 16 residues. V lost 5 bases and J lost 4, with 15 bases in between. The DNA of the CDR3 is TGTGCCAGCAGTCCCTCGACAGTCTCCGGGGCCAACGTCCTGACTTTC. Translation: CASSPSTVSGANVLTF.

The V call is TRBV7-2, the J call TRBJ2-7, with unresolved D. The V and J ends lost 0 bases and 5 bases respectively, with 14 bases between them. Germline V CDR1 and CDR2: SGHTA, FQGNSA. CDR3 length equals 15 residues. Here the CDR3 DNA reads TGTGCCAGCAGCTTAGCGCAAGGCAGGCCCCACGAGCAGTACTTC. It encodes CASSLAQGRPHEQYF.

The rearrangement joins TRBV19 to TRBJ1-5; D is perhaps TRBD1 (5 bases). The ends were cut back, 5 bases at V and 5 bases at J, with 16 bases in the middle. Germline lookup yields CDR1 LNHDA and CDR2 SQIVND (reference sequence). This CDR3 comprises 15 residues. The CDR3 DNA reads TGTGCCAGTAGTCTAAGACAGAACCTAGATCAGCCCCAGCATTTT. As protein: CASSLRQNLDQPQHF.

CDR3 nucleotide sequence: TGTGCCAGCAGCCTTTCTAGTGTAACTGAAGCTTTCTTT. As protein: CASSLSSVTEAFF. The chain joins TRBV7-2 to TRBJ1-1; D uncertain. This CDR3 region has 13 residues. Looked up from germline, CDR1 is SGHTA and CDR2 is FQGNSA. V was trimmed by 5 bases and J by 5 bases, leaving 12 bases between them.

This clone has just one count. The chain combines TRBV4-3 with TRBJ2-4, with TRBD2 matching over 9 bases. The V and J ends lost 0 bases and 2 bases, in that order; junction bases with no gene match: 11. CDR3 length equals 19 residues. Germline loops: CDR1 LGHNA, CDR2 YSLEER. In DNA, the CDR3 is TGCGCCAGCAGCCAAGATGCAGCGGGAGGAAGGGACCCCAAAAACATTCAGTACTTC. This sequence encodes CASSQDAAGGRDPKNIQYF.

This clone was recorded only once. This chain connects TRBV19 to TRBJ1-3; D remains ambiguous. The germline V gene has CDR1 LNHDA and CDR2 SQIVND (reference sequence). CDR3 length equals 15 residues. V was shortened by 4 bases and J by 2 bases, with 12 bases between the two germline ends. The CDR3 region has the DNA TGTGCCAGTAGTACCCCGACAAGACCTGGAAACACCATATATTTT. Amino acids: CASSTPTRPGNTIYF.

V usage is TRBV27 and J usage is TRBJ2-2; D gene ambiguous. V gave up 5 bases and J gave up 7 bases, with 17 bases separating them. This CDR3 region has 15 residues. The germline CDR1 and CDR2 sequences are MNHEY and SMNVEV (reference sequence). The CDR3 DNA follows: TGTGCCAGCAGTCCCCTCCCCCGGAGCAGCGGGGAGCTGTTTTTT. The encoded protein is CASSPLPRSSGELFF.

Only one count was recorded for this clone. The J gene is TRBJ2-4, the V gene TRBV30, with a tentative D call TRBD2 (5 bases). Trimming cost V 4 bases and J 7 bases, with 11 bases left between them. In germline, CDR1 is GTSNPN, CDR2 SVGIG (reference sequence). This CDR3 contains 12 residues. CDR3 protein: CAWNGLNNIQYF. The CDR3 nucleotides are TGTGCCTGGAATGGACTTAACAACATTCAGTACTTC.

This rearrangement joins TRBV25-1 to TRBJ2-7, with 10 bases identical to TRBD2. Looked up from germline, CDR1 is MGHDK and CDR2 is SYGVNS. V shed 3 bases and J 3 bases; nucleotides not matched to a gene: 8. This CDR3 is built from 16 residues. The CDR3 DNA reads as TGTGCCAGCAGTGACCCGACTAGCGGGCGCAACTACGAGCAGTACTTC. Its translation: CASSDPTSGRNYEQYF.